Reported below is one T cell receptor (beta chain). Its target is not known. The data originate from a study of CD8 T cells in Susac syndrome. Study-wide results and caveats: As the study acknowledged, the number of individuals in its TCR sequencing and HLA analysis was relatively small.

The study used treatment-naive patients who had stable or active relapsing-remitting disease as multiple sclerosis controls. RNA amounts of about 0.5 to 1 ug underwent reverse transcription with random hexamers. Coverage of TCR beta CDR3 amplification by immunoSEQ multiplex PCR extended to 54 Vbeta and 13 Jbeta. One entry per CDR3 protein, called by TCRdb with MiXCR from the immunoSEQ multiplex PCR reads. The sample includes over 300,000 distinct CDR3 sequences, around 92% seen only once; the top ten take about 0.063%. Specimen: CD4+ T cells from PBMCs. This TCR came from a human donor with multiple sclerosis.

The CDR3 DNA is TGCAGCGTGAGGGAAACAGGGGAGGAGACCCAGTACTTC. Its protein product is CSVRETGEETQYF. The rearrangement joins TRBV29-1 to TRBJ2-5; 7 bases are shared with TRBD1. The length of the CDR3 is 13 residues. CDR1 is SQVTM, CDR2 ANQGSEA, per germline. Unmatched junction bases numbered 9, after V lost 6 bases and J lost 5 bases.